This TCR beta chain is from a study of blood T cell repertoires in COVID-19. Data came from immunoSEQ multiplex PCR; TCRdb stores just in-frame clones and leaves some out. Of approximately 300,000 clones in the sample, 75% to 95% were seen once. Trimming at V came to 4 bases and at J to 1 base, leaving 6 bases not matched to a gene. CDR1 and CDR2 from the germline V gene are MDHEN and SYDVKM. The CDR3 sequence is 16 residues long. The rearrangement links TRBV28 to TRBJ2-5; 10 bases fit TRBD2. Sequencing input: peripheral blood. The receptor comes from a woman in her 30s with COVID-19, enrolled during active disease. CDR3 loop: CASSSGLATVQETQYF. The CDR3, as DNA: TGTGCCAGCAGTTCGGGACTAGCGACCGTCCAAGAGACCCAGTACTTC.